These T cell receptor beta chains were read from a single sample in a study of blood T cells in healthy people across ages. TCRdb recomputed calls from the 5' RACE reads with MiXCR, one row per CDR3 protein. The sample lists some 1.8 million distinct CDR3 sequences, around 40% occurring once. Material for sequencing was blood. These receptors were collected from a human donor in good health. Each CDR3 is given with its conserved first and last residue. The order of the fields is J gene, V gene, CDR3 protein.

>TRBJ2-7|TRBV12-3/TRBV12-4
CASSLAGLVTSEQYF
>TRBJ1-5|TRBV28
CASSKGQAQHQPQHF
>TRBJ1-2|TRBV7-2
CASSLVANINYGYTF
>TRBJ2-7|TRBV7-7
CASSLLDSPDYEQYF
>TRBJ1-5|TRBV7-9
CASSSRGALRRGQPQHF
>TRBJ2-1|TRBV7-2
CASSLSGAGVDEQFF
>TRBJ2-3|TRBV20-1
CSAFRGGDTDTQYF
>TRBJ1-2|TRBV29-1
CSVAGWTIGYTF
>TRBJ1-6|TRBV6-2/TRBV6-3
CASSRRTVPGSPLHF
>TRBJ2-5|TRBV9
CASSVPGSGTQYF
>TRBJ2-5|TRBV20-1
CSARVLGQSQETQYF
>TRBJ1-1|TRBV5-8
CASSLGWGRYVGSRSTEAFF
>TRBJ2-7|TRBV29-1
CSTSDRGTYEQYF
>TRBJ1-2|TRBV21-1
CASGAGHYGYTF
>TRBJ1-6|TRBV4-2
CASSQGWRPGQYNSSLHF
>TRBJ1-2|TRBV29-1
CSVTNNYGYTF
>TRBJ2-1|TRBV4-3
CASSQDYSGPYNEQFF
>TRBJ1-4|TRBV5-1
CASSGTQRGTNEILFF
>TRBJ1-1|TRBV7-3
CASSPRAWDTEAFF
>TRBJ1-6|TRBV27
CASSGLGFNSPLHF
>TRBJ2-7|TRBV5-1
CASSNGFDGQGAYEQYF
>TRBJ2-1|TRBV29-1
CSVANRNEQFF
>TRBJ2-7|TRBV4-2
CASSQFPSGTGAYEQYF
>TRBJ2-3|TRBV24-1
CATSDPGTSGSDTQYF
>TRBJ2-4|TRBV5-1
CASSSRLAGNYNEQYF
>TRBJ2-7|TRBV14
CASSQVLLRGQYF
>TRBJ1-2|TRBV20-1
CSARVGEGSGSGYTF
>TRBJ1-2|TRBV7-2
CASSFIGQGRGYTF
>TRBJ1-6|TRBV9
CASSLRTGNHSPLHF
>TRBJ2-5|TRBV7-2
CASSPRTGRNRGEQYF
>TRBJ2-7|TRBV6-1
CASSAPVGSSSYEQYF
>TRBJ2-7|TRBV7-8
CASRSGPGPQQYF
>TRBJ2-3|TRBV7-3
CASSRRLAGPGDTQYF
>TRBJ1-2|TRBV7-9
CASSKDYGYTF
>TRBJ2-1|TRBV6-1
CASRGRDPPNNEQFF
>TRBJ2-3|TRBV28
CASSSTGRSTQYF
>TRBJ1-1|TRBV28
CASSNPPGGGNTEAFF
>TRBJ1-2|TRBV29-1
CSVASSRDGYTF
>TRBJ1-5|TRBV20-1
CSAVVQGADQPQHF
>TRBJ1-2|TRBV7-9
CASSRGGTDFFYGYTF
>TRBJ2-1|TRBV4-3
CAGSQDGTRGYNEQFF
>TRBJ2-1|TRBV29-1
CSVDSGQGNEQFF
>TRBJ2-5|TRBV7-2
CASSPRRGALAGGQETQYF
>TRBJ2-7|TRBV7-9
CASSWTSGPAQYF
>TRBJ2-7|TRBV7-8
CASSLEFVFSYEQYF
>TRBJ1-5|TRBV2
CASSEWGGEQPQHF
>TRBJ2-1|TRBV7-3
CASSLMPGGYNEQFF
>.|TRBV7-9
CASSLMTGLNYEQYF
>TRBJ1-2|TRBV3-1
CASSQDPTGAYGYTF
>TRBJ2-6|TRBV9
CASSASGGRENSGANVLTF